This TCR beta chain was sequenced for a study of CD8+ T cells in alopecia areata (dated by TCRdb to between 2018 and 2020). About the full investigation: The treated patients, all with moderate-to-severe alopecia areata, were enrolled in an open-label pilot trial of oral tofacitinib given at 5 to 10 mg twice daily. Patients stayed on tofacitinib for 6 to 18 months and then had 6 months of follow-up off drug so that delayed response and recurrence could be assessed. Scalp clonality was compared among normal scalp (n=4), patchy alopecia areata scalp (n=8), and alopecia totalis/universalis scalp (n=8). RNA was obtained with the PAXgene miRNA kit for fixed scalp, the miRNeasy kit for PBMCs, and the RNeasy kit for mouse skin. The study used high-throughput TCRbeta sequencing to examine T cell clonal expansion in alopecia areata, in both the C3H/HeJ mouse model and human patients. TCRbeta CDR3 regions were amplified by immunoSEQ multiplex PCR using 35 Vbeta forward and 13 Jbeta reverse primers. Biopsies were taken from tofacitinib-treated patients at baseline and again at 4 and 24 weeks into treatment, and several of those patients also had a later scalp biopsy. In humans, TCRbeta sequencing was performed on scalp tissue and on sorted CD4+ and CD8+ peripheral blood T cells from healthy controls and from patients with patchy or totalis/universalis alopecia areata. The research as a whole found: Compared with mice, TCR sequences shared between patients were less clear, possibly partly because of HLA diversity across the patient population. Unlike mouse skin, which is dominated by gammadelta T cells, normal human skin has resident alphabeta T cells that are also sequenced, and this complicates analysis of the scalp TCR repertoire. Higher clonality and more expanded CD8+ clones were observed in lesional scalp than in normal scalp, particularly in alopecia totalis/universalis, a finding suggestive of antigenic drive.

Explained via the paper, the time point label denotes: baseline before oral tofacitinib. Lesional scalp punch biopsies and peripheral blood were collected from alopecia areata patients. PBMCs were isolated by density centrifugation and stained for CD3, CD4 and CD8, and CD4+ and CD8+ T cells were sorted on a FACSAria. Regarding this clone: Its cognate antigen has yet to be identified. The sample holds no much larger clone one base away, and base qualities are not on file.

V drops 3 bases and J drops 6 bases, leaving 7 bases in between. The germline V gene supplies CDR1 SGHTA and CDR2 FQGNSA. The CDR3 goes from the cysteine to the phenylalanine over 12 residues. Here the CDR3 DNA is all that survives: 36 bases in frame from base 1. Library preparation was by the immunoSEQ multiplex PCR assay. RNA was extracted from all samples and reverse transcribed into cDNA as template for TCR sequencing. First-strand cDNA was synthesized with SuperScript III using a 2:1 mix of oligo-dT and random hexamers. Amplification bias was assessed with a synthetic immune receptor repertoire, and residual bias was removed computationally. From the authors' description of their analysis: Raw reads were preprocessed to remove errors, and CDR3 was defined by IMGT conventions from the conserved cysteine to phenylalanine. Clonality was calculated as 1 minus Shannon entropy normalized by log2 of the number of productive unique TCRs. Whether scalp clones were CD4 or CD8 was inferred by matching scalp TCRbeta sequences against CD4 and CD8 repertoires sorted from blood. What TCRdb holds here is the immuneACCESS table cut down to in-frame rearrangements. Part of the clones is not present; checked against another copy, under half of the missing clones reflect an unresolved V gene, and the others are unexplained. V and J calls and clone size come straight from that table; D and trimming were deduced from the DNA. A total of about 150,000 clones appear in this sample, about 51% of them only once. Approximately 20% of the sample goes to the ten largest clones.

The sequence was obtained from a human donor with alopecia areata. The sample in question was CD8+ T cells sorted from blood, obtained at week 0. The rearrangement combines TRBV7-2 with TRBJ2-3, with the D gene not clear enough to name. The DNA reads as follows: TGTGCCAGCAGCTTTCGGCGGGATACGCAGTATTTT. It translates to CASSFRRDTQYF.